This TCR beta chain was identified during a study of cytomegalovirus exposure and HLA in healthy donors. On the study more broadly: Among the roughly 400 genotyped donors, around 81% were placed in the Caucasian-associated ancestry cluster. The study's findings and limits: Per published reports, the classifier diagnosed cytomegalovirus status with high specificity and sensitivity. In an earlier analysis, in 540 or so donors, most V segments appeared productive either ~90% or ~30% of the time. In a later analysis, most CMV-associated TCR beta chains appeared HLA-restricted.

The PCR used 60 Vbeta and 13 Jbeta primers. Sequenced by immunoSEQ multiplex PCR; TCRdb stores in-frame clones only, minus some. The table lists roughly 58,000 clones, 75% to 85% of them singletons. Germline V lookup: CDR1 MNHNS, CDR2 SASEGT. This CDR3 contains 13 residues. V gave up 0 bases and J gave up 5 bases, with 7 bases separating them. In regard to this clone: Its antigen is unknown.

The genes are TRBV6-1 and TRBJ2-5; the D is unclear. This clonotype was sampled from a woman in her thirties or forties in good health and CMV-seronegative. The sequenced sample consisted of PBMCs. The CDR3 region has the DNA TGTGCCAGCAGTGAAGCGCTGAGGGAGACCCAGTACTTC. Encoded protein: CASSEALRETQYF.